The 24 T cell receptor beta chains listed next were all sequenced from one sample in a study of T cells in Graves' hyperthyroidism and ophthalmopathy. Regions amplified from RNA transcripts were the TCR beta CDR3 regions. Using the HTBI primer set, a first-round RT-PCR was run on the TCR CDR3. Each CDR3 protein is one row after TCRdb ran MiXCR on the multiplex PCR reads. The table lists some 550,000 distinct CDR3 sequences, approximately 16% of them singletons, with around 3.5% in the top ten. Sequencing was performed on blood. All receptors derive from a woman aged 40 to 50 with Graves' ophthalmopathy.

This chain connects TRBV6-1 to TRBJ1-4; unclear D gene. The CDR3 has 16 residues. The V and J ends lost 4 bases and 0 bases respectively, with 12 bases between them. Germline V gives CDR1 MNHNS, CDR2 SASEGT. The CDR3, as DNA: TGTGCCAGCAGTGTAGGGATCAGCGCAACTAATGAAAAACTGTTTTTT. It encodes CASSVGISATNEKLFF.

This clonotype was found many times. V gene TRBV2 combines with J gene TRBJ1-5, with TRBD1 as a possible D gene (5 bases). Germline CDR1 reads SNHLY; CDR2 reads FYNNEI. The V end lost 3 bases, the J end lost 0 bases, and 9 bases lay between the germline ends. The CDR3 has 15 amino acids. In DNA form, the CDR3 reads TGTGCCAGCAGTGAGGGGGGGAATAGCAATCAGCCCCAGCATTTT. It codes for CASSEGGNSNQPQHF.

This clonotype came up many times. The chain joins TRBV14 to TRBJ1-1; D possibly corresponds to TRBD1 (5 bases). The CDR3 totals 13 residues. Germline lookup yields CDR1 SGHDN and CDR2 FVKESK. V was cut by 4 bases and J by 8 bases, with 14 bases left in between. The DNA for the CDR3 is TGTGCCAGCAGCCTGGGACTTATTAACGAAGCTTTCTTT. Residues: CASSLGLINEAFF.

This sequence joins TRBV28 and TRBJ2-3; 11 bases are shared with TRBD2. V shed 5 bases, J shed 6 bases, and the junction held 4 bases outside the gene matches. The CDR3 has 14 amino acids. CDR1 is MDHEN, CDR2 SYDVKM, per germline. In nucleotides, the CDR3 is TGTGCCAGCAGTCCGGGACTAGCGGTCGATACGCAGTATTTT. It yields the protein CASSPGLAVDTQYF.

This clonotype turned up a few times. The junction differs from germline at one of its ends, possibly a read error. The chain couples TRBV12-3 or TRBV12-4 to TRBJ2-1; 9 positions agree with TRBD2. This CDR3 is 14 amino acids long. The CDR3 DNA is TGTGCCACCTCATCGGCGGGGGGGCCGAATGAGCAGCTCTTC. Translating gives CATSSAGGPNEQLF.

This clonotype showed up just a few times. As DNA, the CDR3 is TGTGCCAGCAGTTTCGGGGGAGGGGAGACTGAAGCTTTCTTT. The encoded protein is CASSFGGGETEAFF. This chain joins TRBV12-3 or TRBV12-4 and TRBJ1-1; tentatively, D is TRBD1 (5 bases). Trimming removed 3 bases at V and 5 bases at J, with 13 bases between. CDR3 length equals 14 residues.

A few counts support this clonotype. V and J are TRBV15 and TRBJ2-2; D may correspond to TRBD1 or TRBD2 (6 bases each). The V and J ends lost 0 bases and 5 bases respectively, with 10 bases between them. The CDR3 is 15 amino acids. The germline V gene has CDR1 LNHNV and CDR2 YYDKDF (reference sequence). The DNA of the CDR3 is TGTGCCACCAGCAGAGATGGGGGGCGGACCGGGGAGCTGTTTTTT. It encodes CATSRDGGRTGELFF.

This clonotype has just a few counts. Its ends do not fully match the called genes, so a read error is possible. The chain carries TRBV13 and TRBJ1-1; no definite D call. This CDR3 has 14 amino acids. Germline V gene sequence: CDR1 PRHDT, CDR2 FYEKMQ (reference sequence). CDR3 DNA sequence: TGTGCCAGCAGCTTAGCCCAGGTTCGCACTGAGGCTTTCTTT. Translation: CASSLAQVRTEAFF.

This clonotype showed up many times. The chain uses TRBV27 and TRBJ2-1, with a weak D call TRBD2 (5 bases). Between the trimmed V and J ends, which lost 5 bases and 4 bases, there was a span of 15 bases. Germline CDR1 MNHEY, CDR2 SMNVEV (reference sequence). CDR3 length equals 15 residues. The CDR3 is CASSPSRILYNEQFF. CDR3 in DNA: TGTGCCAGCAGTCCTAGCCGGATCTTGTACAATGAGCAGTTCTTC.

The J gene is TRBJ2-2, the V gene TRBV24-1, with a tentative D call TRBD1 (6 bases). Per germline, CDR1 KGHDR and CDR2 SFDVKD. The CDR3 extends over 15 amino acids. Trimming pared 7 bases from V and 2 bases from J, leaving 13 bases between. Here the CDR3 DNA reads TGTGCCACCAGCCAGACAGGAGTCAACACCGGGGAGCTGTTTTTT. Translated, it gives CATSQTGVNTGELFF.

V and J are TRBV20-1 and TRBJ1-3; D gene ambiguous. The CDR3 consists of 13 residues. V was shortened by 3 bases and J by 4 bases, with 10 bases between the two germline ends. The germline V gene encodes CDR1 DFQATT and CDR2 SNEGSKA (reference sequence). CDR3 in DNA: TGCAGTGCTAGTCAGAGTCCAGGAAACACCATATATTTT. Its protein product is CSASQSPGNTIYF.

V and J are TRBV28 and TRBJ2-2; a possible D gene is TRBD2 (6 bases). V gave up 4 bases and J gave up 6 bases, with 12 bases separating them. The CDR3 consists of 14 residues. The germline gives CDR1 MDHEN, CDR2 SYDVKM. The CDR3 DNA sequence: TGTGCCAGCAGTTCCCTGGGGGAGGCCGGGGAGCTGTTTTTT. Residues: CASSSLGEAGELFF.

The chain recombines TRBV4-1 with TRBJ2-5, with D maybe TRBD2 (6 bases). The CDR3 totals 16 residues. From germline, CDR1 is MGHRA and CDR2 YSYEKL. V lost 4 bases and J lost 4, with 19 bases in between. The CDR3 nucleotides read TGCGCCAGCAGCCGCCCGACTAGGGGAGGAGGAGAGACCCAGTACTTC. This translates into CASSRPTRGGGETQYF.

This clonotype was recorded a few times. The CDR3 reads CASSPRTTLETQYF. CDR3 DNA sequence: TGTGCCAGCTCTCCGCGGACGACCCTCGAGACCCAGTACTTC. This chain links TRBV18 with TRBJ2-5; no clear D. V shed 6 bases and J shed 5 bases, with 16 bases lying between them. This CDR3 is 14 amino acids long. The germline V gene has CDR1 KGHSH and CDR2 LQKENI.

V usage is TRBV25-1 and J usage is TRBJ1-1; perhaps TRBD1 as D (5 bases). This CDR3 contains 17 residues. V was shortened by 1 base and J by 10 bases, with 25 bases between the two germline ends. Germline loops: CDR1 MGHDK, CDR2 SYGVNS. CDR3 nucleotides: TGTGCCAGCAGTGAATCCCCAGTTGCACCGCGGGGCCCTGGAGCTTTCTTT. Encoded protein: CASSESPVAPRGPGAFF.

V is TRBV19 and J is TRBJ1-5, with D unresolved. Trimming cost V 6 bases and J 0 bases, with 15 bases left between them. The CDR3 consists of 16 residues. Germline CDR1 is LNHDA and CDR2 is SQIVND (reference sequence). In DNA form, the CDR3 reads TGTGCCAGTAGCGAGCCTCCAATTAATAGCAATCAGCCCCAGCATTTT. Translated: CASSEPPINSNQPQHF.

This clonotype appeared many times. The genes are TRBV7-8 and TRBJ2-1, with a possible D match to TRBD2 (5 bases). Trimming cost V 3 bases and J 10 bases, with 25 bases left between them. This CDR3 comprises 17 residues. The V gene's germline CDR1 is SGHVS and CDR2 FQNEAQ. The CDR3 DNA follows: TGTGCCAGCAGCTTCTTTGGGCTAGCCGAAATAGTAGTAGAGCAGTTCTTC. Translating it yields CASSFFGLAEIVVEQFF. Looking up the rest from reference TRBV7-8 and TRBJ2-1 gives the full variable domain: GAGVSQSPRYKVAKRGQDVALRCDPISGHVSLFWYQQALGQGPEFLTYFQNEAQLDKSGLPSDRFFAERPEGSVSTLKIQRTQQEDSAVYLCASSFFGLAEIVVEQFFGPGTRLTVL.

There are many counts of this clonotype. CDR3 loop: CASSYQGIAGDTYNEQFF. CDR3 nucleotides: TGTGCCAGCAGTTACCAGGGGATAGCGGGAGATACCTACAATGAGCAGTTCTTC. The chain links TRBV12-3 or TRBV12-4 to TRBJ2-1, with TRBD2 matching 9 bases. V gave up 4 bases and J gave up 2 bases; unmatched junction bases: 12. The CDR3 has 18 residues.

V gene TRBV5-1 combines with J gene TRBJ2-3; 9 bases fit TRBD1. The V gene's germline CDR1 is SGHRS and CDR2 YFSETQ. The J segment lost 0 bases and the V segment lost 0 bases, leaving 5 bases of the junction unmatched. CDR3 length equals 17 residues. In DNA form, the CDR3 reads TGCGCCAGCAGCTTGGGACAGGGGGTCGCTAGCACAGATACGCAGTATTTT. Translation: CASSLGQGVASTDTQYF.

This clonotype showed up many times. This chain uses TRBV12-3 or TRBV12-4 with TRBJ1-2, with D unresolved. Trimming took off 7 bases at V and 7 bases at J, with 16 bases between the two ends. There are 13 residues in the CDR3. CDR3: CASMLDRSGGYTF. DNA of the CDR3: TGTGCCAGCATGCTGGACCGAAGTGGTGGCTACACCTTC.

This clonotype was observed a handful of times. The chain employs TRBV6-1 and TRBJ2-1; 8 nucleotides line up with TRBD2. This CDR3 comprises 14 residues. V lost 5 bases, J lost 9 bases, and 9 bases stayed unmatched. The germline gives CDR1 MNHNS, CDR2 SASEGT. CDR3 DNA sequence: TGTGCCAGCAGTAAGCGGGGGTCGGGAGGTGAGCAGTTCTTC. This gives the protein CASSKRGSGGEQFF.

V usage is TRBV3-1 and J usage is TRBJ1-1; D gene unclear. This CDR3 comprises 14 residues. CDR1 LGHDT and CDR2 YNNKEL come from the germline V gene (reference sequence). Trimming took 5 bases from V and 4 from J, leaving 14 bases between them. CDR3 nucleotide sequence: TGTGCCAGCAGCTTGGGAGACCGACTCACTGAAGCTTTCTTT. Its protein is CASSLGDRLTEAFF.

The chain joins TRBV25-1 to TRBJ2-5; D gene ambiguous. CDR3 length: 14 amino acids. V lost 1 base to trimming and J lost 3 bases, with 9 bases between them. Per the germline V gene, CDR1 is MGHDK and CDR2 is SYGVNS. This CDR3 is CASSELGQEETQYF. As DNA, the CDR3 is TGTGCCAGCAGTGAATTGGGCCAGGAAGAGACCCAGTACTTC.

This clonotype has only a few counts. This chain uses TRBV29-1 with TRBJ2-1; 10 bases fit TRBD2. The CDR3 consists of 17 residues. CDR1 is SQVTM, CDR2 ANQGSEA, per germline. Losses at the gene ends were 4 bases for V and 0 bases for J; bases not matched to a gene: 9. Here the CDR3 DNA reads TGCAGCGTTGTTCCCTTTTCTAGCGGGAGCTCCTACAATGAGCAGTTCTTC. Protein sequence: CSVVPFSSGSSYNEQFF.